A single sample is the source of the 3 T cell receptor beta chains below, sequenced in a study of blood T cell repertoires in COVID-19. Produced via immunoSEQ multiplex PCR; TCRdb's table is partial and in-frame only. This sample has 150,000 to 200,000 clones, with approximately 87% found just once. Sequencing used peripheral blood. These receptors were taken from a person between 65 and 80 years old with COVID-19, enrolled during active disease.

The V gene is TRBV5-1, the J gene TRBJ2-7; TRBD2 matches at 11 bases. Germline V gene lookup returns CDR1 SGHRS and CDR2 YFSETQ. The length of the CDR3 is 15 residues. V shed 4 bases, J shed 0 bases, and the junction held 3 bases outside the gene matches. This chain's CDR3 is CASSGGLADSYEQYF. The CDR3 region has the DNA TGCGCCAGCAGCGGGGGACTAGCGGACTCCTACGAGCAGTACTTC.

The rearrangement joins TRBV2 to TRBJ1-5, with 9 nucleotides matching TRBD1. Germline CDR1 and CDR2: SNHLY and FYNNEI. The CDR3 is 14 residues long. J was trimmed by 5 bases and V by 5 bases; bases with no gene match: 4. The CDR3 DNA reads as TGTGCCAGCAGTACAGGGGGCGCCGATCAGCCCCAGCATTTT. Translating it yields CASSTGGADQPQHF.

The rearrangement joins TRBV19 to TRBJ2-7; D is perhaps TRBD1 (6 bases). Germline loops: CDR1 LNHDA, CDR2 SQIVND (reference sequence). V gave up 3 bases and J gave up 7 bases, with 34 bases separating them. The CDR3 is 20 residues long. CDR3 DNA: TGTGCCAGTAGTATGTACCCCCCGTCCCGGGACACCAATCCCCGTCGGGAGCAGTACTTC. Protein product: CASSMYPPSRDTNPRREQYF.